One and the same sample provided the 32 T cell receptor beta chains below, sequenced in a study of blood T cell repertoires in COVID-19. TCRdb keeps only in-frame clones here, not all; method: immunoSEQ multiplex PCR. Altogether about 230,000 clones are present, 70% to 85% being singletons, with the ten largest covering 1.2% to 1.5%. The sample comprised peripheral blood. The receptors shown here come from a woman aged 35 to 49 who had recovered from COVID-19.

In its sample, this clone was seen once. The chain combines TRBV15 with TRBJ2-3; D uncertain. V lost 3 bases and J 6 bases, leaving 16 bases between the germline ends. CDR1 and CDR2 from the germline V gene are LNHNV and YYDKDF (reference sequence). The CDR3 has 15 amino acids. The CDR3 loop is CATSREIDSADTQYF. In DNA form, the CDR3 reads TGTGCCACCAGCAGGGAGATAGACTCTGCGGATACGCAGTATTTT.

The CDR3, as DNA: TGTGCCAGCAGCTCCAGAAGCGGGGGGCAGGATACGCAGTATTTT. Amino acids: CASSSRSGGQDTQYF. The gene calls are TRBV7-2 and TRBJ2-3; 9 nucleotides agree with TRBD2. V was pared by 4 bases and J by 6 bases, with 8 bases of the junction left unmatched. CDR1 SGHTA and CDR2 FQGNSA come from the germline V gene. The CDR3 totals 15 residues.

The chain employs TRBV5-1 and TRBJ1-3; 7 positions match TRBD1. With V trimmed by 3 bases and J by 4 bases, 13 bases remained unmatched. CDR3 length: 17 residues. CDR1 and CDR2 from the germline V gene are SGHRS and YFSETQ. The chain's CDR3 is CASSSSNRGFIGNTIYF. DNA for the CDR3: TGCGCCAGCAGCTCCTCAAACAGGGGATTCATAGGAAACACCATATATTTT.

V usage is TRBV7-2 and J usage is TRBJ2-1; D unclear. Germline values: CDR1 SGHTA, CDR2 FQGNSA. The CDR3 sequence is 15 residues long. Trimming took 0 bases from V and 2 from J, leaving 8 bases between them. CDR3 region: CASSLASATYNEQFF. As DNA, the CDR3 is TGTGCCAGCAGCTTAGCGTCAGCGACCTACAATGAGCAGTTCTTC.

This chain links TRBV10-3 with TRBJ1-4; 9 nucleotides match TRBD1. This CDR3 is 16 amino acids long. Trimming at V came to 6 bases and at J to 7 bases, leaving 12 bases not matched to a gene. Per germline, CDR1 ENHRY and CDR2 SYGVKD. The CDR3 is CAIRSGTGTGTEKLFF. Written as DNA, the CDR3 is TGTGCCATCAGATCCGGGACCGGGACAGGGACTGAAAAACTGTTTTTT.

The chain's CDR3 is CATSRDPTNYGYTF. CDR3 DNA sequence: TGTGCCACCAGCAGAGATCCGACAAACTATGGCTACACCTTC. The gene calls are TRBV15 and TRBJ1-2; D is undetermined. In germline, CDR1 is LNHNV, CDR2 YYDKDF (reference sequence). The CDR3 spans 14 residues. V dropped 0 bases and J dropped 2 bases, with 7 bases sitting between them.

CDR3 protein: CASSLMRETQYF. CDR3 nucleotides: TGTGCCAGCAGCCTCATGCGGGAGACCCAGTACTTC. The genes are TRBV3-1 (or the pseudogene TRBV3-2) and TRBJ2-5; unclear D gene. CDR3 size: 12 residues. The germline V gene encodes CDR1 LGHDT and CDR2 YNNKEL (reference sequence). Trimming took 4 bases from V and 5 from J, leaving 8 bases between them.

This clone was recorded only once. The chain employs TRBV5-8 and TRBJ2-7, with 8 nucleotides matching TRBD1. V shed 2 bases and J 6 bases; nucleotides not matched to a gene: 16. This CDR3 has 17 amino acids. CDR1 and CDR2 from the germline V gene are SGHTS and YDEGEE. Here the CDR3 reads CASSFLTSGGGMGEQYF. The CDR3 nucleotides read TGTGCCAGCAGCTTTCTCACCTCAGGGGGCGGGATGGGCGAGCAGTACTTC.

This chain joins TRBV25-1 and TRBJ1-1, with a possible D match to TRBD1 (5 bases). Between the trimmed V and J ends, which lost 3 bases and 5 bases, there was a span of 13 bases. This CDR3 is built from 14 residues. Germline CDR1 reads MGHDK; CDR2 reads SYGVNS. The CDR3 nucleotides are TGTGCCAGCAGTGACACGACAGTTATAACTGAAGCTTTCTTT. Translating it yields CASSDTTVITEAFF.

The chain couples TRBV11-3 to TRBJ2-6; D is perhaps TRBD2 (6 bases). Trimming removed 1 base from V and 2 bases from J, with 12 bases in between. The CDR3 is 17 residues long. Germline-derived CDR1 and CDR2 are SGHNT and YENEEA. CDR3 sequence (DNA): TGTGCCAGCAGCTTAGTGTTCGGGACTGCTGGGGCCAACGTCCTGACTTTC. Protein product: CASSLVFGTAGANVLTF.

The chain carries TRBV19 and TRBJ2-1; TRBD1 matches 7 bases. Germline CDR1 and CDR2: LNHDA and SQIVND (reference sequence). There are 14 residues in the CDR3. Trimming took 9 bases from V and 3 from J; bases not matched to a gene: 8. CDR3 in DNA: TGTGCCAGCGGGGAGACAGGGAGCTACAATGAGCAGTTCTTC. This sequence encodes CASGETGSYNEQFF.

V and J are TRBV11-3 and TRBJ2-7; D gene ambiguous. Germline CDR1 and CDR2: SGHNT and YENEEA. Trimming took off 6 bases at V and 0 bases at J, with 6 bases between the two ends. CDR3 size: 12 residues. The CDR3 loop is CASRFSSYEQYF. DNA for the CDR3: TGTGCCAGCAGGTTTAGCTCCTACGAGCAGTACTTC.

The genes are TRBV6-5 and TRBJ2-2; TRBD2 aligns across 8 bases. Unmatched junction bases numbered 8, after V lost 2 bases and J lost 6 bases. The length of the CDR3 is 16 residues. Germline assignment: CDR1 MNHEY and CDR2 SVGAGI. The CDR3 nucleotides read TGTGCCAGCAGTTACCCACGGGCGGGGGGAGCCGGGGAGCTGTTTTTT. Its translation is CASSYPRAGGAGELFF.

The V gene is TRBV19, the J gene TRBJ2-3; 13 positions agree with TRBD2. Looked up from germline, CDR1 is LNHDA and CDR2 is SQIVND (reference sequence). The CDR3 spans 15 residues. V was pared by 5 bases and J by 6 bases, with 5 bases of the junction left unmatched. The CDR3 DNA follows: TGTGCCAGTAGTCCCATGACTAGCGGGGGGGATACGCAGTATTTT. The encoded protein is CASSPMTSGGDTQYF.

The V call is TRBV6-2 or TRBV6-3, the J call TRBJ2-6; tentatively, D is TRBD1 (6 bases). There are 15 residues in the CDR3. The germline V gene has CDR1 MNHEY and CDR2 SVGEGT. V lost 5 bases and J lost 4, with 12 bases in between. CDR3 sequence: CASSGTGSGANVLTF. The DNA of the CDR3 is TGTGCCAGCAGTGGTACAGGGTCCGGGGCCAACGTCCTGACTTTC.

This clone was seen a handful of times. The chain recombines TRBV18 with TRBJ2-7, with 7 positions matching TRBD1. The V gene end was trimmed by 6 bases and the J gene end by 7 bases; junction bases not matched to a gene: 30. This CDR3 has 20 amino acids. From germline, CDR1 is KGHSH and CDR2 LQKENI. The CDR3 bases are TGTGCCAGCTCCGTTCGGCCTCGGGGACAGACCTTAGTATGGGGTGAGGAGCAGTACTTC. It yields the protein CASSVRPRGQTLVWGEEQYF. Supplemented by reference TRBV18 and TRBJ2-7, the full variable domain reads NAGVMQNPRHLVRRRGQEARLRCSPMKGHSHVYWYRQLPEEGLKFMVYLQKENIIDESGMPKERFSAEFPKEGPSILRIQQVVRGDSAAYFCASSVRPRGQTLVWGEEQYFGPGTRLTVT.

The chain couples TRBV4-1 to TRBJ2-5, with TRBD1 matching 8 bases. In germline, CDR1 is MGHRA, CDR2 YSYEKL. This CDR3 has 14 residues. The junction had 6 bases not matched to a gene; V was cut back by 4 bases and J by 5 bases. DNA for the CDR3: TGCGCCAGCAGCCCGACAGGGGATCGGGAGACCCAGTACTTC. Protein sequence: CASSPTGDRETQYF.

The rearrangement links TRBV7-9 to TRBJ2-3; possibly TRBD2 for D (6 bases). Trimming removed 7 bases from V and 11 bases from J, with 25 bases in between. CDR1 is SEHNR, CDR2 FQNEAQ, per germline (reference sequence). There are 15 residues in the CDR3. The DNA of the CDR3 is TGTGCCAGCACCAACCGGAGGGCGCCTGACTTGGAGCAGTATTTT. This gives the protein CASTNRRAPDLEQYF.

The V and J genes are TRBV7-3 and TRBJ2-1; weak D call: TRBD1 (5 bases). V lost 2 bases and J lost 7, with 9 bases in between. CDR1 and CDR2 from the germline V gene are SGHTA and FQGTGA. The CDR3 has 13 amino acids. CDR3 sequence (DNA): TGTGCCAGCAGCTTACGGCCAGGGAATGAGCAGTTCTTC. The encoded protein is CASSLRPGNEQFF. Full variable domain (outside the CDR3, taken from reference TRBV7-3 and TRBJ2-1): GAGVSQTPSNKVTEKGKYVELRCDPISGHTALYWYRQSLGQGPEFLIYFQGTGAADDSGLPNDRFFAVRPEGSVSTLKIQRTERGDSAVYLCASSLRPGNEQFFGPGTRLTVL.

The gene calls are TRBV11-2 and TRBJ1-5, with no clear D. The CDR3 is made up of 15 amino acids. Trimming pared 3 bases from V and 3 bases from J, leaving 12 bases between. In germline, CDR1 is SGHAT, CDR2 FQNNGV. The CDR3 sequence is CASSFYAGDNQPQHF. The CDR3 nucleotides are TGTGCCAGCAGCTTCTACGCCGGAGACAATCAGCCCCAGCATTTT. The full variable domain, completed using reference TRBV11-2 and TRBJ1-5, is EAGVAQSPRYKIIEKRQSVAFWCNPISGHATLYWYQQILGQGPKLLIQFQNNGVVDDSQLPKDRFSAERLKGVDSTLKIQPAKLEDSAVYLCASSFYAGDNQPQHFGDGTRLSIL.

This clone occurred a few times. CDR3 loop: CASSPRTGEAFF. CDR3 DNA sequence: TGTGCCAGTAGCCCTCGGACAGGGGAAGCTTTCTTT. The rearrangement uses TRBV19 and TRBJ1-1, with 8 positions matching TRBD1. The germline V gene has CDR1 LNHDA and CDR2 SQIVND (reference sequence). The CDR3 is 12 amino acids. With V trimmed by 6 bases and J by 8 bases, 5 bases remained unmatched.

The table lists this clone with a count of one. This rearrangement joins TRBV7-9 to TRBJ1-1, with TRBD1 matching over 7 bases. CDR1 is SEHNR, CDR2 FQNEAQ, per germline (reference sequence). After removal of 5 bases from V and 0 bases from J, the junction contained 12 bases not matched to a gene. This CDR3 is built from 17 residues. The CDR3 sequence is CASSPDRVSTLNTEAFF. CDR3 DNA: TGTGCCAGCAGCCCAGACAGGGTGTCCACTCTGAACACTGAAGCTTTCTTT.

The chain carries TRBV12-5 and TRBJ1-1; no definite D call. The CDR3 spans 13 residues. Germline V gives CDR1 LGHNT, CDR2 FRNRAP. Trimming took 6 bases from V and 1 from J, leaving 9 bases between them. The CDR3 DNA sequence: TGTGCTAGTGGCCTACAGCCGAACACTGAAGCTTTCTTT. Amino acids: CASGLQPNTEAFF. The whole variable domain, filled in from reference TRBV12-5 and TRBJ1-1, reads DARVTQTPRHKVTEMGQEVTMRCQPILGHNTVFWYRQTMMQGLELLAYFRNRAPLDDSGMPKDRFSAEMPDATLATLKIQPSEPRDSAVYFCASGLQPNTEAFFGQGTRLTVV.

The CDR3, as DNA: TGTGCCATCAGTGAGTCCCAGGGGAGTCAGCCCCAGCATTTT. Translated: CAISESQGSQPQHF. The chain links TRBV10-3 to TRBJ1-5, with D possibly matching TRBD1 (6 bases). V shed 0 bases and J shed 6 bases, with 9 bases lying between them. The germline gives CDR1 ENHRY, CDR2 SYGVKD. The CDR3 is 14 amino acids.

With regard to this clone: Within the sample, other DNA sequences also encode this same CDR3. The CDR3 is CSAPMNTEAFF. CDR3 coding DNA: TGCAGTGCTCCTATGAACACTGAAGCTTTCTTT. The chain has TRBV20-1 and TRBJ1-1; D gene unclear. The germline CDR1 and CDR2 sequences are DFQATT and SNEGSKA (reference sequence). Trimming pared 5 bases from V and 0 bases from J, leaving 4 bases between. CDR3 length equals 11 residues.

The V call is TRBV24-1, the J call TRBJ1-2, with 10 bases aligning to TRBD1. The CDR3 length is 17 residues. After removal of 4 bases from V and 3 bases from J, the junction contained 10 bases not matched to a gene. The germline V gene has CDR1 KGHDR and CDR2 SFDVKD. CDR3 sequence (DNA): TGTGCCACCAGTGAGCATAGAGACGGGACAGGGGACTATGGCTACACCTTC. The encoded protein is CATSEHRDGTGDYGYTF.

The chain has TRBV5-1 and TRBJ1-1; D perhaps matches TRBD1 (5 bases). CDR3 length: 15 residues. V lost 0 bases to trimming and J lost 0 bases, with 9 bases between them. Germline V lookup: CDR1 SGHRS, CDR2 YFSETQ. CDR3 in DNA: TGCGCCAGCAGCTTGGATCCAGGGATGAACACTGAAGCTTTCTTT. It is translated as CASSLDPGMNTEAFF.

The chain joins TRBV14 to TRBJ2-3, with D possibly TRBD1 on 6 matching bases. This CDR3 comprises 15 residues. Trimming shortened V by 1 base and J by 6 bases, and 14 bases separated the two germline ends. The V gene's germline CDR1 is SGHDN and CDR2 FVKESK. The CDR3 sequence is CASSQAQGTGDTQYF. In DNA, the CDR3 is TGTGCCAGCAGCCAAGCGCAGGGGACGGGGGATACGCAGTATTTT.

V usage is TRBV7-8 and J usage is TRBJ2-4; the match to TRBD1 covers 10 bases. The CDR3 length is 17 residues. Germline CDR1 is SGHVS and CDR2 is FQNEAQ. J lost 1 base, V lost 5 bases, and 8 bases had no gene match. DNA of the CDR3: TGTGCCAGCAGCGATAGACAGGGGGCCGGGGCCAAAAACATTCAGTACTTC. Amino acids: CASSDRQGAGAKNIQYF.

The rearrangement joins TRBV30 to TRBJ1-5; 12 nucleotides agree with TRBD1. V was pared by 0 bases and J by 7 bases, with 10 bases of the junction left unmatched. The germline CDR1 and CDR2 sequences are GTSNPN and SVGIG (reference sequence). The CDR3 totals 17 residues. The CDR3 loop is CAWSVPTPGQGAQPQHF. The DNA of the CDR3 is TGTGCCTGGAGTGTACCGACCCCGGGACAGGGGGCCCAGCCCCAGCATTTT. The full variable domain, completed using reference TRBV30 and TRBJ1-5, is SQTIHQWPATLVQPVGSPLSLECTVEGTSNPNLYWYRQAAGRGLQLLFYSVGIGQISSEVPQNLSASRPQDRQFILSSKKLLLSDSGFYLCAWSVPTPGQGAQPQHFGDGTRLSIL.

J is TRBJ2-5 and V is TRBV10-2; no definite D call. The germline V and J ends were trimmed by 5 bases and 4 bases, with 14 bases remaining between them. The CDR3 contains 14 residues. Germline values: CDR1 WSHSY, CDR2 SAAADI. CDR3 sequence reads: CASSQTELGETQYF. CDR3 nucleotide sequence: TGCGCCAGCAGTCAAACAGAATTGGGAGAGACCCAGTACTTC.

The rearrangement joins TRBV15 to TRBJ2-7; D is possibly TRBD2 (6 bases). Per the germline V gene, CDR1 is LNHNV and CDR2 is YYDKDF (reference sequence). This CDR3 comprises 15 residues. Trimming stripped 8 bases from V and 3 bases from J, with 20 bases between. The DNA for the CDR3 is TGTGCCACCGGGGTAAGGCGGGGTGCAAACTACGAGCAGTACTTC. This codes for CATGVRRGANYEQYF. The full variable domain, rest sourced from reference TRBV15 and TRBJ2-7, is DAMVIQNPRYQVTQFGKPVTLSCSQTLNHNVMYWYQQKSSQAPKLLFHYYDKDFNNEADTPDNFQSRRPNTSFCFLDIRSPGLGDTAMYLCATGVRRGANYEQYFGPGTRLTVT.